A single sample gave rise to the 21 T cell receptor beta chains below, sequenced in a study of blood T cell repertoires in COVID-19. Assay: immunoSEQ multiplex PCR; the TCRdb copy retains only in-frame clones and omits some. The sample yields 45,000 to 55,000 clones, roughly 86% seen once. The sequenced sample consisted of peripheral blood. These receptors originate from a man aged 65-85 years with active COVID-19.

V is TRBV18 and J is TRBJ1-1; D not certain. Germline CDR1 and CDR2: KGHSH and LQKENI. The CDR3 runs to 14 residues. V lost 4 bases and J lost 2, with 11 bases in between. The CDR3 bases are TGTGCCAGCTCACTGCTTCAGGATAACACTGAAGCTTTCTTT. Translated, it gives CASSLLQDNTEAFF.

In this sample, this clone turned up once. V gene TRBV4-2 combines with J gene TRBJ2-7, with TRBD2 matching over 11 bases. CDR1 LGHNA and CDR2 YNFKEQ come from the germline V gene. This CDR3 spans 15 amino acids. Trimming cost V 4 bases and J 2 bases; bases outside gene matches: 4. The CDR3 nucleotides read TGTGCCAGCAGCCCTGGGACTAGCGGCGCCTACGAGCAGTACTTC. This gives the protein CASSPGTSGAYEQYF.

This clone ranks as medium-sized. The J gene is TRBJ1-2, the V gene TRBV6-5; 9 bases agree with TRBD1. The junction had 6 bases not matched to a gene; V was cut back by 6 bases and J by 7 bases. Germline V gives CDR1 MNHEY, CDR2 SVGAGI. There are 13 residues in the CDR3. The chain's CDR3 is CASRTQGAGGYTF. Here the CDR3 DNA reads TGTGCCAGCAGAACACAGGGGGCAGGTGGCTACACCTTC.

The rearrangement uses TRBV7-8 and TRBJ2-7; a possible D gene is TRBD1 (5 bases). CDR1 is SGHVS and CDR2 is FQNEAQ in the germline V gene. The V end lost 0 bases, the J end lost 4 bases, and 19 bases lay between the germline ends. The CDR3 loop spans 17 amino acids. The CDR3 is CASSLALTRELDYEQYF. The CDR3 DNA is TGTGCCAGCAGCTTAGCCCTCACCAGGGAACTCGATTACGAGCAGTACTTC.

This clone is a singleton in its sample. The V call is TRBV3-1 (or the pseudogene TRBV3-2), the J call TRBJ1-6; D is possibly TRBD1 (6 bases). Trimming cost V 2 bases and J 14 bases, with 10 bases left between them. Germline V CDR1 and CDR2: LGHDT, YNNKEL (reference sequence). The length of the CDR3 is 12 residues. The CDR3 DNA is TGTGCCAGCAGCCAACAGGGGTGGTCCCTCCACTTT. Translating gives CASSQQGWSLHF.

The chain is built from TRBV5-1 and TRBJ2-2; the D gene is possibly TRBD1 (5 bases). CDR1 is SGHRS and CDR2 is YFSETQ in the germline V gene. V was pared by 9 bases and J by 4 bases, with 16 bases between. The CDR3 totals 14 residues. CDR3 nucleotide sequence: TGCGCCACCTCGCGGACCCAGGGCACCGGGGAGCTGTTTTTT. This sequence encodes CATSRTQGTGELFF.

Only one count was recorded for this clone. The CDR3 spells CSVVAGVYGYTF. CDR3 nucleotides: TGCAGCGTTGTAGCAGGGGTCTATGGCTACACCTTC. The chain has TRBV29-1 and TRBJ1-2; possibly TRBD1 for D (6 bases). Trimming removed 4 bases from V and 4 bases from J, with 10 bases in between. This CDR3 comprises 12 residues. Germline V gives CDR1 SQVTM, CDR2 ANQGSEA.

This chain links TRBV4-1 with TRBJ2-7, with D uncertain. Germline V gene lookup returns CDR1 MGHRA and CDR2 YSYEKL. V lost 3 bases and J 0 bases, leaving 15 bases between the germline ends. This CDR3 comprises 16 residues. The CDR3, as DNA: TGCGCCAGCAGCCAGACCGAAACTACCTTCTCCTACGAGCAGTACTTC. Residues: CASSQTETTFSYEQYF.

The chain is built from TRBV21-1 and TRBJ1-1. TRBV21-1 is a pseudogene segment. This CDR3 is built from 15 residues. The CDR3, as DNA: TGTGCCAGCAGCACGGGGGACCGTCAGAACACTGAAGCTTTCTTT. It translates to CASSTGDRQNTEAFF.

The V and J genes are TRBV13 and TRBJ1-6; no definite D call. V was clipped by 1 base and J by 8 bases, with 18 bases between them. The CDR3 runs to 17 residues. CDR1 is PRHDT, CDR2 FYEKMQ, per germline (reference sequence). CDR3 in amino acids: CASSLAPGGDRDSPLHF. The DNA for the CDR3 is TGTGCCAGCAGCTTAGCGCCAGGAGGAGACCGCGATTCACCCCTCCACTTT.

V is TRBV9 and J is TRBJ1-1; tentatively, D is TRBD1 (5 bases). The ends were cut back, 4 bases at V and 7 bases at J, with 17 bases in the middle. CDR1 and CDR2 (germline): SGDLS, YYNGEE. This CDR3 contains 14 residues. As DNA, the CDR3 is TGTGCCAGCAGCCCGATGGCAGGGAACCGTGAAGCTTTCTTT. This translates into CASSPMAGNREAFF.

V gene TRBV24-1 combines with J gene TRBJ2-7; tentatively, D is TRBD1 (5 bases). From germline, CDR1 is KGHDR and CDR2 SFDVKD. The CDR3 totals 12 residues. Trimming cost V 4 bases and J 5 bases, with 8 bases left between them. CDR3 coding DNA: TGTGCCACCAGTGAGACAGAGAACGAGCAGTACTTC. Translated: CATSETENEQYF.

J is TRBJ1-3 and V is TRBV13; D might be TRBD1 (5 bases). The CDR3 has 17 residues. Germline V gene lookup returns CDR1 PRHDT and CDR2 FYEKMQ (reference sequence). Trimming cost V 3 bases and J 0 bases, with 15 bases left between them. This chain's CDR3 is CASSLGGAVPSGNTIYF. CDR3 sequence (DNA): TGTGCCAGCAGCTTGGGCGGGGCAGTCCCCTCTGGAAACACCATATATTTT.

The V and J genes are TRBV6-6 and TRBJ1-3; tentative D call: TRBD1 (5 bases). The CDR3 is 14 amino acids. Germline V gene data show CDR1 as MNHNY and CDR2 as SVGAGI (reference sequence). Trimming stripped 8 bases from V and 3 bases from J, with 14 bases between. CDR3 DNA sequence: TGTGCCAGCCAGTTGGGGGGAGGTGGAAACACCATATATTTT. As protein: CASQLGGGGNTIYF.

CDR3 nucleotides: TGTGCCAGCAGTCGCGGGGATGAGCAGTTCTTC. It is translated as CASSRGDEQFF. The rearrangement links TRBV7-2 to TRBJ2-1; TRBD2 might be the D (6 bases). V shed 6 bases and J shed 8 bases, with 8 bases lying between them. Looked up from germline, CDR1 is SGHTA and CDR2 is FQGNSA. The CDR3 covers 11 residues.

The chain recombines TRBV29-1 with TRBJ2-7; the match to TRBD2 covers 9 bases. Germline CDR1 and CDR2: SQVTM and ANQGSEA. CDR3 size: 14 residues. The junction had 11 bases not matched to a gene; V was cut back by 6 bases and J by 5 bases. The CDR3 DNA sequence: TGCAGCGTGAGGGGTGGCGGGGGGGCTGACGAGCAGTACTTC. The encoded protein is CSVRGGGGADEQYF.

V gene TRBV5-1 combines with J gene TRBJ1-1, with TRBD1 matching 8 bases. The junction had 9 bases not matched to a gene; V was cut back by 4 bases and J by 7 bases. Per germline, CDR1 SGHRS and CDR2 YFSETQ. This CDR3 is built from 14 residues. CDR3 amino acids: CASSPGTGGLEAFF. DNA for the CDR3: TGCGCCAGCAGCCCGGGGACAGGCGGACTTGAAGCTTTCTTT.

CDR3 nucleotides: TGTGCCAGCAGCTTCTCCGGACTGGACTCCTACGAGCAGTACTTC. This sequence encodes CASSFSGLDSYEQYF. The chain recombines TRBV7-2 with TRBJ2-7; perhaps TRBD2 as D (5 bases). The V end was cut by 3 bases, the J end by 0 bases, with 12 bases between. This CDR3 comprises 15 residues. Germline CDR1 SGHTA, CDR2 FQGNSA.

The chain links TRBV4-3 to TRBJ1-2, with D uncertain. Germline lookup yields CDR1 LGHNA and CDR2 YSLEER. CDR3 length equals 13 residues. V was trimmed by 2 bases and J by 1 base, leaving 5 bases between them. The CDR3 is CASSQRNNYGYTF. The CDR3 DNA sequence: TGCGCCAGCAGCCAACGTAATAACTATGGCTACACCTTC.

This chain links TRBV6-2 or TRBV6-3 with TRBJ2-3; 8 bases are shared with TRBD2. CDR3 length: 16 residues. Germline lookup yields CDR1 MNHEY and CDR2 SVGEGT. Trimming took 2 bases from V and 2 from J; bases not matched to a gene: 6. CDR3 DNA: TGTGCCAGCAGTTACAGCGGCGGGGGGCCCACAGATACGCAGTATTTT. Its protein product is CASSYSGGGPTDTQYF.

The rearrangement links TRBV11-1 to TRBJ2-7; 9 positions match TRBD1. The V gene's germline CDR1 is SGHAT and CDR2 FQDESV (reference sequence). Unmatched junction bases numbered 3, after V lost 1 base and J lost 5 bases. There are 14 residues in the CDR3. The CDR3: CASSLGQGVNEQYF. CDR3 nucleotides: TGTGCCAGCAGCTTAGGACAGGGGGTCAACGAGCAGTACTTC.